This T cell receptor (beta chain) appears in the sequencing data of a study of blood T cell repertoires in COVID-19. Study-level information: PBMCs, B-cell-depleted T cells, or T cells were the source of the cDNA or gDNA that made up the material.

Germline V gene sequence: CDR1 SQVTM, CDR2 ANQGSEA. This CDR3 region has 13 residues. This table comes from immunoSEQ multiplex PCR, and its TCRdb copy is limited to in-frame clones, with some not included. This sample carries 85,000 to 100,000 clones, about 78% of them seen once, and the ten largest clones take roughly 8.2%. The sample was peripheral blood. The receptor's source is a man aged 50-59 years who had recovered from COVID-19. The rearrangement joins TRBV29-1 to TRBJ2-3, with TRBD2 as a possible D gene (6 bases). The CDR3 here is CTVGGDSTDTQYF. In DNA form, the CDR3 reads TGCACCGTCGGCGGGGATAGCACAGATACGCAGTATTTT.